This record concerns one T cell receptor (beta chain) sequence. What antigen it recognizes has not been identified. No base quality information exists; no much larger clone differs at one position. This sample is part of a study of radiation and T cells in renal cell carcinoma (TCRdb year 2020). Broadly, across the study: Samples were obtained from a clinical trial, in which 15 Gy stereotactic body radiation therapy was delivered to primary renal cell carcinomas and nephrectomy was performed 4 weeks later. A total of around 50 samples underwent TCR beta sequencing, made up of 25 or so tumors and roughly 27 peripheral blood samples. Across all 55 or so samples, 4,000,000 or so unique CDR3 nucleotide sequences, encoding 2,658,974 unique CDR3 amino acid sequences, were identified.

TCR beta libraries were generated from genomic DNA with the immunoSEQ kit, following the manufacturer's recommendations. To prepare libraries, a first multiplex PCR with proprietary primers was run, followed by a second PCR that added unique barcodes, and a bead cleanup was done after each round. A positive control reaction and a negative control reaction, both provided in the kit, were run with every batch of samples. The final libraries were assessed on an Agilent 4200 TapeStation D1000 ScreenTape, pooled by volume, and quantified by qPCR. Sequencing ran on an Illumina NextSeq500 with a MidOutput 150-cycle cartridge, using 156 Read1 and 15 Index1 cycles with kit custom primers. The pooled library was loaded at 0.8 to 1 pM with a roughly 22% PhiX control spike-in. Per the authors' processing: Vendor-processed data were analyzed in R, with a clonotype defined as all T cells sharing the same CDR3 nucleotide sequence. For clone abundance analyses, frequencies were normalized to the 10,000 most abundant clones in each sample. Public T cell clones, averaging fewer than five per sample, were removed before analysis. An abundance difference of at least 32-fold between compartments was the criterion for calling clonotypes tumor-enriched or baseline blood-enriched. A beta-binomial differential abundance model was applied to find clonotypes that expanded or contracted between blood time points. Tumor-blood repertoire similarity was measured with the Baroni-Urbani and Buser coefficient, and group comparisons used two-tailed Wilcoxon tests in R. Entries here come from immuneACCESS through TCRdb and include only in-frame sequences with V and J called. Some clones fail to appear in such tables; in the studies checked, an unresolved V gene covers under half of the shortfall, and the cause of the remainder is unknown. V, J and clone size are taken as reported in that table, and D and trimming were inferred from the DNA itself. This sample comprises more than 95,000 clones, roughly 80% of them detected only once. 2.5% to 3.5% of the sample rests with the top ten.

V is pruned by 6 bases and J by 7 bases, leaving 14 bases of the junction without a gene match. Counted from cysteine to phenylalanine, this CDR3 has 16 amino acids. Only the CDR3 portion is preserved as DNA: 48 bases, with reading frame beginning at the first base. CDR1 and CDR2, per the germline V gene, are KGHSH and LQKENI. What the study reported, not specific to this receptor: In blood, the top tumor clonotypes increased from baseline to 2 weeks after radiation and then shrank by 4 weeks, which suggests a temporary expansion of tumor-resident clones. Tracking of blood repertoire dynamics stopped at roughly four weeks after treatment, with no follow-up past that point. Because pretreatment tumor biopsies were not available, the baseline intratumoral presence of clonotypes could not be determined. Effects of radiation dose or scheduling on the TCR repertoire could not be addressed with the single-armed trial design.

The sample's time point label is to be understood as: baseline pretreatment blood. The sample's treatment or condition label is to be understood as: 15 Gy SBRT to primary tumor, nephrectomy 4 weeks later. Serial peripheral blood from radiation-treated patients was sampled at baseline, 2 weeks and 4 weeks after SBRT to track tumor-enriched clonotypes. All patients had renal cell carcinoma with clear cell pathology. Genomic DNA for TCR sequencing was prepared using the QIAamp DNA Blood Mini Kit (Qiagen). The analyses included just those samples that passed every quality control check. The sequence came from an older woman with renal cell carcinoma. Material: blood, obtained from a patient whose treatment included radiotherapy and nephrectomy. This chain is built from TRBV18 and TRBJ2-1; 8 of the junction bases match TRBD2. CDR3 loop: CASSNYEPGLVNEQFF. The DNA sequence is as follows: TGTGCCAGCTCGAATTATGAACCGGGACTAGTAAATGAGCAGTTCTTC.